This T cell receptor (beta chain) was sequenced during a study of response to subunit inactivated influenza vaccine. TCRdb reprocessed the RT-PCR reads via MiXCR and lists one record per CDR3 protein. The sample yields under 550,000 distinct CDR3 sequences, 6.5% to 8% seen once. This CDR3 is built from 14 residues. The germline CDR1 and CDR2 sequences are ENHRY and SYGVKD. V dropped 3 bases and J dropped 2; count of bases not matched to a gene: 1. Findings and caveats of the study: The authors suggested that every seasonal influenza vaccination recruits few new T cells.

The sample holds many counts of this clonotype. What it recognizes is unknown. The source material was PBMCs from blood, sampled roughly 24 months after vaccination. The chain is built from TRBV10-3 and TRBJ2-1; 7 bases map to TRBD1. The sequence came from a man aged 50 to 69 who received an inactivated influenza vaccine. The CDR3 loop is CAISDGTAYNEQFF. The CDR3 DNA reads as TGTGCCATCAGTGACGGGACAGCCTACAATGAGCAGTTCTTC.